This record concerns one TCR beta chain sequence. Its antigen is still unknown. Relative to the germline gene, one junction end is altered; a read error may explain this. The CDR3 covers 12 residues. Germline lookup yields CDR1 SQVTM and CDR2 ANQGSEA. The data belong to a study of blood T cells in healthy people across ages. Whole-study findings and limits: Higher naive T cell percentage went strongly together with higher TCR beta diversity. It was not known whether donors were CMV positive (a possible confounder of expanded clonotype changes).

PCR was performed a second time for about 6 to 11 cycles using a sample-barcoded 5' primer and a J-beta primer mix. TCRdb passed the 5' RACE reads through MiXCR, listing each CDR3 protein once. This sample has 650,000 to 1,000,000 distinct CDR3 sequences, with more than 35% found just once. Donors each provided around 10 milliliters of peripheral blood. The total RNA that was extracted per sample amounted to at least 5 micrograms. This TCR derives from a man aged 80 or over in good health. This chain links TRBV29-1 with TRBJ2-5; 7 nucleotides agree with TRBD1. The DNA end is a closer match to TRBJ2-7, so the J assignment may be wrong. Sequenced: blood. The CDR3 loop is CNVEGQADEQYF. The CDR3 coding sequence is TGCAACGTTGAAGGACAGGCGGACGAGCAGTACTTC.